The 7 T cell receptor beta chains reported below all come from one sample, sequenced in a study of blood T cell repertoires in COVID-19. Profiled with immunoSEQ multiplex PCR; TCRdb holds only in-frame clones, not every one. The sample consists of some 37,000 clones, 90% of them appearing once. The source material was peripheral blood. The receptors here all came from a human donor in a cohort sampled during active COVID-19.

The rearrangement joins TRBV27 to TRBJ1-5; D remains ambiguous. Trimming removed 3 bases from V and 1 base from J, with 4 bases in between. The CDR3 has 13 amino acids. The germline gives CDR1 MNHEY, CDR2 SMNVEV (reference sequence). The CDR3 DNA reads as TGTGCCAGCAGTTTGGGCAGCAATCAGCCCCAGCATTTT. Encoded protein: CASSLGSNQPQHF.

The rearrangement links TRBV18 to TRBJ1-4, with no clear D. Germline CDR1 is KGHSH and CDR2 is LQKENI. Trimming removed 6 bases at V and 5 bases at J, with 13 bases between. CDR3 length: 14 amino acids. The CDR3, as DNA: TGTGCCAGCTCCCCCGGACGCGGGAATGAAAAACTGTTTTTT. Amino acids: CASSPGRGNEKLFF.

The chain recombines TRBV6-6 with TRBJ1-5, with a possible D match to TRBD1 (6 bases). Germline V lookup: CDR1 MNHNY, CDR2 SVGAGI (reference sequence). The CDR3 runs 13 residues. V was cut by 4 bases and J by 4 bases, with 8 bases left in between. The DNA for the CDR3 is TGTGCCAGCAGTTCGGACAGAAATCAGCCCCAGCATTTT. Translating it yields CASSSDRNQPQHF.

The V call is TRBV18, the J call TRBJ2-3, with 7 bases matching TRBD2. Per the germline V gene, CDR1 is KGHSH and CDR2 is LQKENI. The CDR3 extends over 16 amino acids. V trimming: 3 bases; J trimming: 6 bases; junction bases outside the gene matches: 12. The DNA for the CDR3 is TGTGCCAGCTCACCCTTGGGCGGGAGAATGAAGGATACGCAGTATTTT. This encodes CASSPLGGRMKDTQYF.

The V gene is TRBV10-1, the J gene TRBJ2-2; tentatively, D is TRBD1 (6 bases). Trimming stripped 5 bases from V and 7 bases from J, with 11 bases between. The CDR3 is made up of 13 amino acids. Per germline, CDR1 WNHNN and CDR2 SYGVQD (reference sequence). CDR3 protein: CASSQQGSGELFF. The CDR3 coding sequence is TGCGCCAGCAGTCAGCAGGGGAGCGGGGAGCTGTTTTTT.

The chain has TRBV7-9 and TRBJ2-5; 8 bases fit TRBD2. The CDR3 spans 15 residues. Germline CDR1 SEHNR, CDR2 FQNEAQ (reference sequence). The V gene end was trimmed by 2 bases and the J gene end by 1 base; junction bases not matched to a gene: 3. CDR3 bases: TGTGCCAGCAGCTTATCGGGGGGGGTCCAAGAGACCCAGTACTTC. Translated, it gives CASSLSGGVQETQYF.

The V and J genes are TRBV28 and TRBJ1-5; D gene ambiguous. Trimming shortened V by 5 bases and J by 3 bases, and 11 bases separated the two germline ends. The germline gives CDR1 MDHEN, CDR2 SYDVKM. This CDR3 has 14 amino acids. The CDR3, as DNA: TGTGCCAGCAGTCCCACCTCCTACAATCAGCCCCAGCATTTT. Its protein is CASSPTSYNQPQHF.